This T cell receptor beta chain derives from a study of T-cell memory formation after mild COVID-19 (dated by TCRdb to the early 2020s). Looking at the study overall: Most TCR sequence clusters were specific to one of the two donors. In a couple of donors, T-cell clones that expanded and contracted after mild COVID-19 were followed by sequencing TCRalpha and TCRbeta repertoires longitudinally. Two young, previously healthy adult volunteers made up the cohort, one male and one female.

TCRdb names Illumina NovaSeq 6000 as the instrument used. TCRalpha and TCRbeta cDNA libraries were constructed by 5'RACE with constant-segment primers, with sample barcodes and unique molecular identifiers being introduced. RNA was extracted from every sample with Trizol reagent. The libraries were amplified in two PCR steps, and the second step added a second sample barcode and Illumina TruSeq adapters. Sequencing of libraries was performed on an Illumina NovaSeq with 2 x 150 bp paired-end reads. From the authors' description of their analysis: With migec v1.2.7, reads were demultiplexed and then collapsed into UMI-guided consensus sequences. Using mixcr v2.1.11, UMI consensuses were aligned to TRA and TRB V and J templates and then assembled into clonotypes. Clonotypes were classified as expanded or contracted when called significant by both edgeR and NoisET, with noise models trained on biological replicates. edgeR calls used a false discovery rate-adjusted p below 0.01 and a log2 fold-change threshold of 1. As an exploratory analysis of dynamics, max-normalized trajectories of the 1000 most abundant clonotypes were examined by PCA with hierarchical clustering. The CD4 or CD8 phenotype of responding clones was assigned using the separately sequenced CD4+ and CD8+ repertoires. TCRdb handled the public reads itself, with Q25 trimming in fastp and clone calling in MiXCR, and kept productive beta chains. All rows with the same CDR3 protein become a single entry with the most common DNA and genes. What appears here as the V and J calls and clone size reflects TCRdb's work, not the paper's. Present in this sample are a few hundred thousand distinct CDR3 sequences, 8.5% to 9.5% of which were seen just once. Roughly a fifth of the sample belongs to the ten largest clones.

Ficoll-Paque density gradient centrifugation was used to isolate PBMCs. The research as a whole found: Balanced CD4/CD8 phenotypes were observed for clones contracting from day 15 to 85, whereas a bias towards CD4+ was observed for a second wave of clones expanding from day 15 to 37. Contracting CD4+ clones turned up mainly in the CM and EM memory subsets, whereas EMRA was where CD8+ clones were enriched. The study covered only a couple of mild cases, and larger cohorts including severe cases with pre-infection samples were considered necessary. SARS-CoV-2 specificity was not confirmed for the second-wave clones peaking on day 37. Some responding clones were detected in pre-infection memory, suggesting pre-existing cross-reactive memory T cells joined the SARS-CoV-2 response.

To note about this clonotype: Its specific antigen is unknown. One base away there is no much larger clone; base qualities are not given.

V is trimmed back by 7 bases and J by 6 bases, and the junction contains 10 bases that no gene match accounts for. In the germline V gene, CDR1 corresponds to SGDLS and CDR2 to YYNGEE. The CDR3 holds 16 amino acids from the cysteine to the phenylalanine. The only DNA kept is the CDR3, 48 bases in frame from the first base. The receptor chain draws on TRBV9 and TRBJ2-2; TRBD1 agrees with 12 junctional bases. The TCR comes from a man in his late teens or twenties who had mild COVID-19 (a few samples of this study predate the infection). The sample titles of this study are shuffled in the database, so cell type and time point are left out; the donor was told from shared clones. Source material: PBMCs or a T cell subset sorted from them (not recorded which). The DNA sequence is given as TGTGCCAGCGCCCCCCGGGACAGGGGGCGATCCGGGGAGCTGTTTTTT. This gives the protein CASAPRDRGRSGELFF.